A single sample gave rise to the 24 T cell receptor beta chains below, sequenced in a study of CD8+ T cells in alopecia areata. TCR sequencing used cDNA made by reverse transcription of extracted RNA. Some clones are missing from TCRdb's copy, which holds only in-frame ones; the method was immunoSEQ multiplex PCR. The sample includes 95,000 to 110,000 clones, 45% to 60% of them seen just once. The specimen sequenced was CD4+ T cells sorted from blood. These receptors were obtained from a human donor in good health.

J is TRBJ1-2 and V is TRBV2; D remains ambiguous. Trimming took 0 bases from V and 7 from J, leaving 9 bases between them. The CDR3 totals 13 residues. CDR1 SNHLY and CDR2 FYNNEI come from the germline V gene. In DNA, the CDR3 is TGTGCCAGCAGTGAAGCCAACCGGGGTGGCTACACCTTC. Its translation is CASSEANRGGYTF. Full variable domain (missing parts from reference TRBV2 and TRBJ1-2): EPEVTQTPSHQVTQMGQEVILRCVPISNHLYFYWYRQILGQKVEFLVSFYNNEISEKSEIFDDQFSVERPDGSNFTLKIRSTKLEDSAMYFCASSEANRGGYTFGSGTRLTVV.

The CDR3 region is CASSLGTGAARGYTF. The CDR3 DNA reads as TGTGCCAGCAGCTTAGGGACAGGGGCCGCTAGAGGCTACACCTTC. This chain joins TRBV7-2 and TRBJ1-2, with TRBD1 identical over 9 bases. Germline V lookup: CDR1 SGHTA, CDR2 FQGNSA. V lost 1 base and J lost 8; bases outside the gene matches: 8. The CDR3 has 15 residues.

J is TRBJ1-5 and V is TRBV18; D possibly corresponds to TRBD1 (5 bases). Trimming stripped 3 bases from V and 1 base from J, with 7 bases between. Germline CDR1 is KGHSH and CDR2 is LQKENI. The CDR3 totals 14 residues. In DNA, the CDR3 is TGTGCCAGCTCACCGCGGGACAGCAATCAGCCCCAGCATTTT. It codes for CASSPRDSNQPQHF.

The J gene is TRBJ1-6, the V gene TRBV6-5, with D perhaps matching TRBD1 (5 bases). The CDR3 consists of 15 residues. The germline V and J ends were trimmed by 6 bases and 1 base, with 10 bases remaining between them. Germline V gene data show CDR1 as MNHEY and CDR2 as SVGAGI. This CDR3 reads CASRPGGSYNSPLHF. CDR3 DNA sequence: TGTGCCAGCAGGCCGGGGGGTTCCTATAATTCACCCCTCCACTTT.

The chain uses TRBV18 and TRBJ1-3, with D possibly TRBD1 on 6 matching bases. V was trimmed by 3 bases and J by 2 bases, leaving 8 bases between them. CDR1 and CDR2 (germline): KGHSH, LQKENI. The CDR3 extends over 14 amino acids. This CDR3 reads CASSPQGTGNTIYF. CDR3 coding DNA: TGTGCCAGCTCACCTCAGGGGACTGGAAACACCATATATTTT. The entire variable domain, with the rest obtained from reference TRBV18 and TRBJ1-3, is as follows: NAGVMQNPRHLVRRRGQEARLRCSPMKGHSHVYWYRQLPEEGLKFMVYLQKENIIDESGMPKERFSAEFPKEGPSILRIQQVVRGDSAAYFCASSPQGTGNTIYFGEGSWLTVV.

A note on this clone: A clone one base away is much larger, so this may be a read error. The gene calls are TRBV28 and TRBJ1-1; no definite D call. The CDR3 runs to 11 residues. Germline CDR1 MDHEN, CDR2 SYDVKM. V gave up 7 bases and J gave up 1 base, with 4 bases separating them. In nucleotides, the CDR3 is TGTGCCAGCACCAAGAACACTGAAGCTTTCTTT. It translates to CASTKNTEAFF.

The chain employs TRBV29-1 and TRBJ1-5; the match to TRBD1 covers 9 bases. Trimming cost V 8 bases and J 7 bases; bases outside gene matches: 15. Germline V CDR1 and CDR2: SQVTM, ANQGSEA. The CDR3 spans 15 residues. CDR3 residues: CSPGPGQGGIQPQHF. The CDR3, as DNA: TGCAGCCCCGGACCGGGACAGGGCGGTATCCAGCCCCAGCATTTT.

CDR3 residues: CASSFSRGDIQYF. CDR3 nucleotides: TGTGCCAGCAGCTTTTCCCGGGGGGACATTCAGTACTTC. The V gene is TRBV7-9, the J gene TRBJ2-4, with 7 nucleotides matching TRBD2. CDR1 is SEHNR, CDR2 FQNEAQ, per germline (reference sequence). This CDR3 has 13 residues. V was clipped by 3 bases and J by 8 bases; unmatched bases: 4. Full variable domain (remainder filled in from reference TRBV7-9 and TRBJ2-4): DTGVSQNPRHKITKRGQNVTFRCDPISEHNRLYWYRQTLGQGPEFLTYFQNEAQLEKSRLLSDRFSAERPKGSFSTLEIQRTEQGDSAMYLCASSFSRGDIQYFGAGTRLSVL.

This clone was found a few times. This sequence joins TRBV30 and TRBJ2-7; D may be TRBD1 (5 bases). The length of the CDR3 is 16 residues. Trimming stripped 4 bases from V and 2 bases from J, with 21 bases between. Germline CDR1 is GTSNPN and CDR2 is SVGIG (reference sequence). CDR3: CAWNPKSGASTYEQYF. DNA for the CDR3: TGTGCCTGGAACCCGAAATCTGGGGCGAGTACCTACGAGCAGTACTTC.

The chain employs TRBV29-1 and TRBJ2-1, with TRBD2 matching 12 bases. Germline CDR1 and CDR2: SQVTM and ANQGSEA. The junction had 7 bases not matched to a gene; V was cut back by 7 bases and J by 6 bases. This CDR3 contains 14 residues. The CDR3 loop reads CSAASGGAVNEQFF. The CDR3 DNA reads TGCAGCGCCGCTAGCGGGGGGGCCGTCAATGAGCAGTTCTTC.

This clone has more than one count but fewer than ten. The chain links TRBV6-8 to TRBJ2-7; 10 nucleotides align to TRBD2. Per the germline V gene, CDR1 is MNHGY and CDR2 is SAAAGT. J gave up 5 bases and V 2 bases, and 9 bases lay outside the gene matches. The CDR3 totals 16 residues. CDR3 in DNA: TGTGCCAGCAGTTACGGAAGCGGGGGGGCCGCCGACGAGCAGTACTTC. Its protein is CASSYGSGGAADEQYF.

The V gene is TRBV6-6, the J gene TRBJ2-5; 8 positions agree with TRBD2. The DNA matches TRBJ2-7 better at its end, which makes the J call doubtful. The CDR3 consists of 16 residues. Germline CDR1 MNHNY, CDR2 SVGAGI (reference sequence). CDR3 sequence (DNA): TGTGCCAGCAGTTACTCGAAAGGAGCGGGGGCCGACGAGCAGTACTTC. Translation: CASSYSKGAGADEQYF.

The V gene is TRBV7-8, the J gene TRBJ1-6, with 9 bases that match TRBD1. The CDR3 covers 14 residues. Per germline, CDR1 SGHVS and CDR2 FQNEAQ. The trim removed 8 bases at V and 7 bases at J, leaving 6 bases unmatched. CDR3 in DNA: TGTGCCAGCGCCCGAACAGGGGGCAATTCACCCCTCCACTTT. It is translated as CASARTGGNSPLHF.

This chain links TRBV29-1 with TRBJ2-3, with TRBD2 identical over 9 bases. The length of the CDR3 is 13 residues. V gave up 7 bases and J gave up 1 base; unmatched junction bases: 3. Germline assignment: CDR1 SQVTM and CDR2 ANQGSEA. The CDR3 region is CSAQRGGTDTQYF. The CDR3 coding sequence is TGCAGCGCGCAGCGGGGGGGCACAGATACGCAGTATTTT.

This rearrangement joins TRBV7-6 to TRBJ1-6; D is perhaps TRBD1 (5 bases). This CDR3 spans 15 amino acids. Germline values: CDR1 SGHVS, CDR2 FNYEAQ. Between the trimmed V and J ends, which lost 1 base and 7 bases, there was a span of 11 bases. CDR3 protein: CASSLDEGWNSPLHF. CDR3 bases: TGTGCCAGCAGCTTAGACGAGGGGTGGAATTCACCCCTCCACTTT.

This clone was seen a few times. The V call is TRBV4-3, the J call TRBJ2-5; TRBD2 agrees at 8 bases. The germline V gene has CDR1 LGHNA and CDR2 YSLEER. J gave up 2 bases and V 1 base, and 6 bases lay outside the gene matches. This CDR3 spans 16 amino acids. The CDR3 DNA follows: TGCGCCAGCAGCCAAGGCACGGGGGGGAGGCAAGAGACCCAGTACTTC. It encodes CASSQGTGGRQETQYF.

This clone has more than one count but fewer than ten. V is TRBV19 and J is TRBJ1-4, with D unclear. The length of the CDR3 is 15 residues. The germline V gene encodes CDR1 LNHDA and CDR2 SQIVND (reference sequence). Deletions cut 3 bases from V and 0 bases from J, with 8 bases between. CDR3 in DNA: TGTGCCAGTAGTATCGGGCAAGCAACTAATGAAAAACTGTTTTTT. Its protein product is CASSIGQATNEKLFF.

V and J are TRBV6-5 and TRBJ2-7; TRBD1 matches 8 bases. The length of the CDR3 is 14 residues. CDR1 is MNHEY, CDR2 SVGAGI, per germline. V lost 6 bases, J lost 5 bases, and 9 bases stayed unmatched. CDR3 residues: CASRRQGIRNEQYF. The CDR3 bases are TGTGCCAGCAGGCGACAGGGGATAAGAAACGAGCAGTACTTC.

This clone was recorded once. The chain recombines TRBV27 with TRBJ1-6; TRBD1 aligns across 9 bases. CDR3 length: 18 residues. V was pared by 3 bases and J by 8 bases, with 14 bases of the junction left unmatched. Germline V gene sequence: CDR1 MNHEY, CDR2 SMNVEV (reference sequence). The CDR3 sequence is CASSLSRTGARRDSPLHF. CDR3 nucleotides: TGTGCCAGCAGTTTGTCGCGGACAGGGGCGAGGAGGGATTCACCCCTCCACTTT.

The rearrangement uses TRBV6-1 and TRBJ2-7; D is ambiguous. V shed 2 bases and J shed 9 bases, with 8 bases lying between them. This CDR3 region has 11 residues. Germline assignment: CDR1 MNHNS and CDR2 SASEGT. The CDR3 here is CASSEWLGQYF. CDR3 nucleotides: TGTGCCAGCAGTGAATGGTTAGGGCAGTACTTC.

J is TRBJ2-3 and V is TRBV5-1, with D unclear. The CDR3 contains 14 residues. V lost 3 bases and J 0 bases, leaving 8 bases between the germline ends. CDR1 is SGHRS and CDR2 is YFSETQ in the germline V gene. The CDR3 protein is CASSWDPSTDTQYF. For the CDR3, the DNA is TGCGCCAGCAGCTGGGATCCTAGCACAGATACGCAGTATTTT.

This chain joins TRBV6-5 and TRBJ2-3; D is unresolved. The CDR3 runs to 14 residues. Trimming shortened V by 7 bases and J by 0 bases, and 11 bases separated the two germline ends. CDR1 is MNHEY, CDR2 SVGAGI, per germline. CDR3 residues: CASTRLGSTDTQYF. The CDR3 DNA reads TGTGCCAGCACCAGGCTGGGTAGCACAGATACGCAGTATTTT.

The chain joins TRBV30 to TRBJ1-1; D remains ambiguous. Trimming shortened V by 0 bases and J by 1 base, and 9 bases separated the two germline ends. CDR1 is GTSNPN, CDR2 SVGIG, per germline (reference sequence). There are 14 residues in the CDR3. CDR3 residues: CAWSVRWGNTEAFF. The CDR3 nucleotides read TGTGCCTGGAGTGTACGTTGGGGGAACACTGAAGCTTTCTTT.

The chain couples TRBV28 to TRBJ2-7; possible D gene TRBD1, 6 bases. V was clipped by 5 bases and J by 0 bases, with 11 bases between them. This CDR3 has 14 residues. Germline lookup yields CDR1 MDHEN and CDR2 SYDVKM. Here the CDR3 DNA reads TGTGCCAGCAGTCTACAGGGAAACTCCTACGAGCAGTACTTC. It encodes CASSLQGNSYEQYF.